This TCR beta chain stems from a study of blood T cells in healthy people across ages (dated by TCRdb to 2015 to 2017). Regarding the research as a whole: In model experiments, template switching captured about one uniquely barcoded TCR beta cDNA molecule for every two T cells. Age-related changes in TCR beta repertoire diversity were measured in the study by deep sequencing normalized with unique cDNA molecular identifiers. Four age groups were formed from the donors: young (average roughly 16 years), middle-aged (more than 35), aged (around 68) and long-lived (around 82). To avoid experimental bias, donors of different ages were spread randomly across the sequencing lanes. The study analyzed two additional independent replicas of 1 million unique cDNA reads from the same blood draw for two donors, one aged 18 to 30 and one aged 80 or older. General study outcomes and caveats: There was a strong correlation between observed TCR beta diversity and the percentage of naive T cells measured by flow cytometry. Bulk unsorted PBMC profiling prevented conclusive comparison of naive and antigen-experienced compartments. Compared with the aged group, the long-lived group had more naive CD4+ T cells, fewer expanded clones and increased TCR diversity, suggesting age selection. Observed TCR beta diversity per million T cells fell roughly linearly with age, and a significant reduction was already apparent by age roughly 40. The CMV infection status of donors was not known, potentially confounding age-related changes in expanded clonotypes. Total diversity estimates from one million sequenced T cells were considered lower bounds and underestimates.

Library prep was done by 5' RACE. Reads for this sample came from an Illumina HiSeq 2500. A second PCR of roughly 7 to 12 cycles was performed with a sample-barcoded 5' primer and a J-beta primer mix. A unique molecular identifier was introduced onto each TCR beta cDNA molecule by a template-switch 5' adaptor carrying 12 random nucleotides. Each sample yielded at least 3 million CDR3-containing paired-end reads. First-strand cDNA synthesis was performed from all RNA using the Mint cDNA synthesis kit, with priming by a TRBC-specific oligonucleotide. Following uracil-DNA glycosylase treatment, a first 18-cycle PCR with universal primers M1SS and BC2_uni_R was performed on all cDNA. In the source study's methods: Normalization of each sample was performed by random selection of 1 million high-quality reads, each carrying a distinct molecular identifier. Instead of being binned into consensus sequences, reads that shared molecular identifiers were thrown out. MiTCR, with a Q25 quality threshold and the strictest error-elimination algorithm, was used for CDR3 identification, clonotype clustering and error correction. A nonparametric unseen species model with Euler transformation was used to estimate lower-bound total TCR beta diversity. In TCRdb, the public reads were trimmed at Q25 with fastp and aligned with MiXCR, with productive beta chains retained. Rows matching on CDR3 protein sequence are summarized as one entry with the most common DNA and genes. V and J calls and clone size were set by TCRdb, not the authors. Here the sample has about 1.4 million distinct CDR3 sequences; 59% occur a single time. More than 6% of the sample is taken by the ten largest.

This clonotype was observed a handful of times. Its cognate antigen has yet to be identified. Base qualities are not provided; no much larger clone lies one nucleotide away. From cysteine to phenylalanine, the CDR3 is 13 amino acids long. Only the CDR3 portion is preserved as DNA: 39 bases, with reading frame beginning at the first base. From the germline V gene, CDR1 is MNHEY and CDR2 is SVGEGT. Compared with germline, V lacks 6 bases and J lacks 3 bases; bases without a gene match: 4. Donors were under 40 systemically healthy Caucasian individuals from Russia aged roughly 6 to 95 years. About 9.6 milliliters of peripheral blood were collected from each donor into EDTA-treated Vacutainer tubes. PBMCs were isolated by Ficoll-Paque density-gradient centrifugation, with at least 6 million obtained per sample. Trizol reagent was used to extract total RNA from PBMCs, with at least 6 micrograms per sample. For every donor, an aliquot of PBMCs went through flow cytometry to measure the percentages of naive CD45RAhigh/CD27high T cells.

The TCR was taken from a young man in good health. Rearrangement joined TRBV6-2 or TRBV6-3 to TRBJ2-7, and TRBD1 matches 8 of the central bases. The sequencing input was blood. Here is the DNA: TGTGCCAGCAGGGGACAGGCAAACTACGAGCAGTACTTC. It is translated as CASRGQANYEQYF.